What follows is one T cell receptor beta chain and its context. The entry originates in a study of control samples from healthy donors and cancer patients. Germline-derived CDR1 and CDR2 are SGDLS and YYNGEE. V dropped 4 bases and J dropped 5 bases, with 15 bases sitting between them. This CDR3 is built from 15 residues. TCRdb keeps only in-frame clones here, not all; method: immunoSEQ multiplex PCR. The sample holds 85,000 to 120,000 clones, 92% seen once. The sequence was collected from a woman aged 18 to 35 in good health. The rearrangement uses TRBV9 and TRBJ1-4; no clear D. The specimen sequenced was blood. The DNA for the CDR3 is TGTGCCAGCAGCCCCTTTGACGGTCGCAATGAAAAACTGTTTTTT. Translated: CASSPFDGRNEKLFF.